The 2 T cell receptor beta chains below all came from one sample that was sequenced in a study of blood T cells in healthy people across ages. Then a second PCR, running roughly 7 to 12 cycles, was carried out with a sample-barcoded 5' primer and a J-beta primer mix. TCRdb processed the 5' RACE reads anew with MiXCR; each CDR3 protein has one entry. The sample yields 450,000 to 600,000 distinct CDR3 sequences, 27% seen once. These data were likewise used in another study, on T cells of mothers and their children.

The specimen was blood. The receptors were gathered from a boy aged 2-9 years in good health.

In its sample, this clonotype was seen a few times. V gene TRBV3-1 combines with J gene TRBJ2-7; D is unresolved. The CDR3 covers 15 residues. Per the germline V gene, CDR1 is LGHDT and CDR2 is YNNKEL (reference sequence). V lost 4 bases, J lost 5 bases, and 18 bases lay in between. CDR3 in DNA: TGTGCCAGCAGCCCGGAGAGCCGCGCGTTCGACGAGCAGTACTTC. Protein product: CASSPESRAFDEQYF.

V gene TRBV12-3 or TRBV12-4 combines with J gene TRBJ2-5; 9 bases are a match to TRBD1. Trimming cost V 11 bases and J 1 base; bases outside gene matches: 8. The CDR3 has 14 amino acids. CDR3 coding DNA: TGTGCCGGCAAGGACAGGGGCTTCCAAGAGACCCAGTACTTC. Its protein is CAGKDRGFQETQYF.